Listed below are T cell receptor beta chains from one sample, sequenced in a study of blood T cell repertoires in COVID-19. Sequenced by immunoSEQ multiplex PCR; TCRdb stores in-frame clones only, minus some. The sample yields some 61,000 clones, 80% to 90% seen once. Sequencing was done on a sample of peripheral blood. Receptors were obtained from a man under 40 with acute or convalescent COVID-19. CDR3s include the opening cysteine and the closing phenylalanine or tryptophan. D genes are given only for firm matches. Some rows mark clone size as missing; the rest say once, few, many or name a class of expanded clone.

NA,TRBD2,TRBV6-4,TRBJ2-2,TGTGCCAGCAGTGCAGCGGGAGAGAACACCGGGGAGCTGTTTTTT,CASSAAGENTGELFF
NA,TRBD1,TRBV16,TRBJ1-5,TGTGCCAGCAGCCAATCCCGGACAGGGGGCGCCGGTCAGCCCCAGCATTTT,CASSQSRTGGAGQPQHF
NA,NA,TRBV20-1,TRBJ2-1,TGCAGTGTTCGCAGGCGTAATGAGCAGTTCTTC,CSVRRRNEQFF
NA,NA,TRBV7-6,TRBJ2-3,TGTGCCAGCAGCCCATTCCTAAACACAGATACGCAGTATTTT,CASSPFLNTDTQYF
NA,NA,TRBV21-1,TRBJ2-7,TGTGCCAAAACTAGGGAGCAGTACTTC,CAKTREQYF
NA,TRBD2,TRBV27,TRBJ2-1,TGTGCCAGCAGTTTAATTAGCGGGAGTTCCTACAATGAGCAGTTCTTC,CASSLISGSSYNEQFF
NA,NA,TRBV19,TRBJ2-1,TGTGCCAGTAGTATGAGTAGACAGTCCGGGCTCAATGAGCAGTTCTTC,CASSMSRQSGLNEQFF
NA,TRBD2,TRBV11-2,TRBJ2-7,TGTGCCAGCAGCTTAGGCCGGACTAGCGGGAGGCGCCCGAACTTC,CASSLGRTSGRRPNF
NA,NA,TRBV6-5,TRBJ2-7,TGTGCCAGCAGCGAGGCTATGGGTCCCTACGAGCAGTACTTC,CASSEAMGPYEQYF
NA,TRBD2,TRBV7-9,TRBJ2-1,TGTGCCAGCAGCCCGGGAAGACTAGCGGGAGGGTACTACAATGAGCAGTTCTTC,CASSPGRLAGGYYNEQFF
NA,TRBD2,TRBV5-1,TRBJ2-3,TGCGCCAGCAGCTTGGGGGCTAGCGGGAAGGATACGCAGTATTTT,CASSLGASGKDTQYF
few,TRBD2,TRBV10-1,TRBJ2-2,TGCGCCAGCAGCGGACTAGCGGGAGGATCAAACACCGGGGAGCTGTTTTTT,CASSGLAGGSNTGELFF
once,NA,TRBV5-1,TRBJ1-3,TGCGCCAGCAGCTTGTCGGCAGGGCAACGGGGAAACACCATATATTTT,CASSLSAGQRGNTIYF